This T cell receptor (beta chain) was found in a study of T-cell reconstitution after alpha-beta-depleted transplantation in children. General observations from the study: There were some patients whose high TCRbeta diversity at day 60 came from surviving recipient T cells and thymic progenitors. At around two months after transplant, the alpha-beta T cells were reportedly derived from several hundred expanded clones that came from non-depleted graft cells.

Unique molecular identifiers were incorporated when the TCRbeta library was constructed. A single record per CDR3 protein comes from TCRdb applying MiXCR to the PCR reads. In the table there are roughly 200,000 distinct CDR3 sequences, approximately 8.4% of which are singletons. This clonotype was observed at least ten times. Its antigen is unknown. V shed 6 bases and J shed 0 bases, with 11 bases lying between them. This CDR3 region has 14 residues. Germline V gene sequence: CDR1 DFQATT, CDR2 SNEGSKA (reference sequence). The source was PBMCs, mostly from graft donor cells, collected 360 days after TCRalphabeta/CD19-depleted stem cell transplant. The TCR originated in a male patient aged 2-10 years who had a stem cell transplant for acute myeloid leukemia, so the T cells may come from the graft donor. The chain joins TRBV20-1 to TRBJ2-2; weak D call: TRBD1 (6 bases). Here the CDR3 DNA reads TGCAGTGCCCCCGGACAGCCGAACACCGGGGAGCTGTTTTTT. Translating it yields CSAPGQPNTGELFF.